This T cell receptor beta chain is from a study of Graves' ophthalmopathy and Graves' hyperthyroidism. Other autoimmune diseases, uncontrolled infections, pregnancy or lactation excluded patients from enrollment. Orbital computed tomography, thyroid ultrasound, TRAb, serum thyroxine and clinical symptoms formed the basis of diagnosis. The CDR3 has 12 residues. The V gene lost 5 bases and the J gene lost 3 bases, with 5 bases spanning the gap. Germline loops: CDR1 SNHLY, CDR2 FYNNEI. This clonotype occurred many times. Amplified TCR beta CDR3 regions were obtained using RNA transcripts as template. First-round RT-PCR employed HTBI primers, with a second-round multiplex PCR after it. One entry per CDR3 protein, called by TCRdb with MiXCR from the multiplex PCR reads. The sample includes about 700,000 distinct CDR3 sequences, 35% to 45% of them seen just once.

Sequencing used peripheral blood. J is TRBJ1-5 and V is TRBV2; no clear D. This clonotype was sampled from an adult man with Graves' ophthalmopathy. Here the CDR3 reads CASSPDNQPQHF. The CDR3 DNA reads TGTGCCAGCAGTCCGGACAATCAGCCCCAGCATTTT.